The clone carrying this TCR beta chain occurred many times. Its specificity is not known. These data belong to a study of blood T cells in healthy people across ages. Study-level findings and limits: TCR beta diversity tracked closely with naive T cell percentage.

There were healthy Caucasian individuals from Russia, aged roughly 6 to 95, serving as donors. For the second PCR, which ran for about 7 to 12 cycles, a sample-barcoded 5' primer and a J-beta primer mix were used. TCRdb ran MiXCR on the 5' RACE reads and lists one entry per CDR3 protein. The sample shows hundreds of thousands of distinct CDR3 sequences, 29% of them seen only once. This CDR3 has 15 amino acids. The V segment lost 5 bases and the J segment 1 base; nucleotides outside the gene matches: 6. Germline V gene data show CDR1 as SGHVS and CDR2 as FQNEAQ. This clonotype was sampled from an elderly woman in good health. The chain employs TRBV7-8 and TRBJ2-5; TRBD1 matches at 8 bases. Material: blood. CDR3 nucleotides: TGTGCCAGCAGCCGAAACAGGGGGGTCCAAGAGACCCAGTACTTC. Translation: CASSRNRGVQETQYF.